This T cell receptor (beta chain) was recorded in a study of long-term antiretroviral therapy in people with HIV. With V trimmed by 5 bases and J by 6 bases, 6 bases remained unmatched. Germline loops: CDR1 MNHEY, CDR2 SVGAGI. The CDR3 loop spans 14 amino acids. The United States was where all participants with HIV were treated. Survey level was the resolution at which the v3.0 immunoSEQ assay ran. Clones were sequenced by immunoSEQ multiplex PCR, and TCRdb holds only the in-frame ones, with some missing. The table includes around 22,000 clones, around 80% detected once. The V and J genes are TRBV6-5 and TRBJ1-5; TRBD1 aligns across 8 bases. This sequence was found in a man younger than 30 with HIV. Sequenced here: unsorted PBMCs, sampled 0.1 years before starting antiretroviral therapy. The CDR3 loop reads CASSTDRGVQPQHF. The CDR3 coding sequence is TGTGCCAGCAGTACCGACAGGGGCGTTCAGCCCCAGCATTTT.